This passage covers 9 T cell receptor beta chains from one sample sequenced in a study of shared clonotypes between healthy human individuals. Data came from immunoSEQ multiplex PCR; TCRdb stores just in-frame clones and leaves some out. Seen here are 2.3 million or so clones, more than 80% observed once, and the top ten hold about 0.37%. Material for sequencing was naive CD4+ T cells from PBMCs. Subset meaning: CD45RA+ positively selected. These receptors were obtained from a man younger than 35 in good health. Some clones in this sample may be carry-over from other donors' samples.

The chain recombines TRBV2 with TRBJ2-5; TRBD1 aligns across 9 bases. The DNA end favors TRBJ2-7, so the J call may be wrong. This CDR3 is 16 amino acids long. Germline loops: CDR1 SNHLY, CDR2 FYNNEI. In DNA form, the CDR3 reads TGTGCCAGCAGTAAGGGACAGGGTGCTTCGGGCTACGAGCAGTACTTC. Amino acids: CASSKGQGASGYEQYF.

This clone came up once. The chain carries TRBV5-1 and TRBJ2-1; TRBD1 matches 7 bases. CDR1 SGHRS and CDR2 YFSETQ come from the germline V gene. J lost 3 bases, V lost 1 base, and 7 bases had no gene match. CDR3 size: 16 residues. This chain's CDR3 is CASSLTGQAIYNEQFF. CDR3 nucleotides: TGCGCCAGCAGCTTGACTGGACAGGCGATCTACAATGAGCAGTTCTTC.

This clone was seen only a few times. The chain recombines TRBV2 with TRBJ1-1; D possibly corresponds to TRBD1 (6 bases). This CDR3 has 13 residues. Germline CDR1 is SNHLY and CDR2 is FYNNEI. The ends were cut back, 4 bases at V and 3 bases at J, with 9 bases in the middle. CDR3 coding DNA: TGTGCCAGCAGTGGACAGGCGGACACTGAAGCTTTCTTT. Its translation is CASSGQADTEAFF.

The chain couples TRBV5-1 to TRBJ2-7; 10 bases align to TRBD2. This CDR3 has 14 residues. Germline V gene lookup returns CDR1 SGHRS and CDR2 YFSETQ. J gave up 3 bases and V 9 bases, and 9 bases lay outside the gene matches. CDR3 amino acids: CATTTSGSFYEQYF. CDR3 DNA sequence: TGCGCCACCACGACTAGCGGGTCCTTCTACGAGCAGTACTTC.

This chain joins TRBV18 and TRBJ2-5; D is ambiguous. Deletions cut 5 bases from V and 1 base from J, with 8 bases between. This CDR3 region has 13 residues. CDR1 and CDR2 (germline): KGHSH, LQKENI. The CDR3 DNA sequence: TGTGCCAGCTCAGAATCCTTCCAAGAGACCCAGTACTTC. It yields the protein CASSESFQETQYF.

The chain recombines TRBV6-1 with TRBJ2-7; D possibly corresponds to TRBD2 (6 bases). Germline lookup yields CDR1 MNHNS and CDR2 SASEGT. With 5 bases removed from V and 2 bases from J, the gap between germline ends came to 10 bases. The CDR3 loop spans 13 amino acids. The CDR3 sequence is CASSLAETYEQYF. The CDR3 DNA is TGTGCCAGCAGTTTAGCGGAAACCTACGAGCAGTACTTC.

With respect to this clone: The same CDR3 can be traced to other DNA sequences in this sample. The genes are TRBV7-9 and TRBJ2-2; 11 bases align to TRBD2. Germline CDR1 and CDR2: SEHNR and FQNEAQ (reference sequence). The CDR3 sequence is 15 residues long. The J segment lost 4 bases and the V segment lost 5 bases, leaving 3 bases of the junction unmatched. The CDR3 DNA reads as TGTGCCAGCAGCCTGCTAGCGGGAGGCACCGGGGAGCTGTTTTTT. It yields the protein CASSLLAGGTGELFF. Variable domain in full (rest from reference TRBV7-9 and TRBJ2-2): DTGVSQNPRHKITKRGQNVTFRCDPISEHNRLYWYRQTLGQGPEFLTYFQNEAQLEKSRLLSDRFSAERPKGSFSTLEIQRTEQGDSAMYLCASSLLAGGTGELFFGEGSRLTVL.

The chain is built from TRBV11-2 and TRBJ1-4; 12 nucleotides agree with TRBD1. J gave up 10 bases and V 5 bases, and 11 bases lay outside the gene matches. CDR3 length: 16 amino acids. CDR1 SGHAT and CDR2 FQNNGV come from the germline V gene. The CDR3 DNA is TGTGCCAGCAGCATTCAGTCCGGGACAGGGGGCGTAAAACTGTTTTTT. It yields the protein CASSIQSGTGGVKLFF.

V usage is TRBV19 and J usage is TRBJ2-1, with 9 bases matching TRBD1. Trimming at V came to 7 bases and at J to 3 bases, leaving 22 bases not matched to a gene. CDR1 is LNHDA, CDR2 SQIVND, per germline (reference sequence). The CDR3 totals 20 residues. This chain's CDR3 is CASTNPNNKQGAGIYNEQFF. The CDR3 DNA follows: TGTGCCAGTACCAACCCCAATAACAAACAGGGGGCAGGGATCTACAATGAGCAGTTCTTC.